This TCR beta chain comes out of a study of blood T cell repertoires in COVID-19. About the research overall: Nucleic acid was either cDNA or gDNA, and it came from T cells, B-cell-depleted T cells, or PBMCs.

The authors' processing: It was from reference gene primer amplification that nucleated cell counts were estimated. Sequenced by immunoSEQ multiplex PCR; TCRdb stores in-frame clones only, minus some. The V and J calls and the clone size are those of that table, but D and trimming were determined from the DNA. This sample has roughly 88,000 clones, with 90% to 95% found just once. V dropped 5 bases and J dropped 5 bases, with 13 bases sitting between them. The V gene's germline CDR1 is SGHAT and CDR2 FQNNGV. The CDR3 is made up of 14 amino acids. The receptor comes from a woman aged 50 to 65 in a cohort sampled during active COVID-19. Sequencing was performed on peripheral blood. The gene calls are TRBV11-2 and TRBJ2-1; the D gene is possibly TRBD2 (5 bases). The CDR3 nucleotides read TGTGCCAGCAGCCCTCCCGGGATCGACAATGAGCAGTTCTTC. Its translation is CASSPPGIDNEQFF.